What follows is one T cell receptor (beta chain) and its context. The CDR3 has 14 amino acids. V was cut by 3 bases and J by 7 bases, with 15 bases left in between. From germline, CDR1 is DFQATT and CDR2 SNEGSKA (reference sequence). The entry originates in a study of control samples from healthy donors and cancer patients. Sequenced by immunoSEQ multiplex PCR; TCRdb stores in-frame clones only, minus some. The sample has 100,000 to 150,000 clones, roughly 86% seen once; the top ten hold around 3%. This rearrangement joins TRBV20-1 to TRBJ2-2; D may be TRBD2 (7 bases). The receptor was derived from a man aged 55 to 69 in good health. Material: blood. DNA of the CDR3: TGCAGTGCTAGTGAGGGGGGGCCTGGCGGGGAGCTGTTTTTT. It is translated as CSASEGGPGGELFF.